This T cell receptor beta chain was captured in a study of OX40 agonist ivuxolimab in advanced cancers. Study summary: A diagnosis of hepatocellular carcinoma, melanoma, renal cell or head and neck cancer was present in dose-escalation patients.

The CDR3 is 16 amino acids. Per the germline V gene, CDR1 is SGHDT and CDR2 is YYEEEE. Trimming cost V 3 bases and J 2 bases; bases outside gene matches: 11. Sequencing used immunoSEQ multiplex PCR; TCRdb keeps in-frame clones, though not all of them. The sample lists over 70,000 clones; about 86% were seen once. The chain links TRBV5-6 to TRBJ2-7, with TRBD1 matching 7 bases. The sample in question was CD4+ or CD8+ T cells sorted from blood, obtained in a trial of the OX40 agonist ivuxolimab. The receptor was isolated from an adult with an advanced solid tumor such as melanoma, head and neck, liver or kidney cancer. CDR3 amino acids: CASSWTTGTVTYEQYF. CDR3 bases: TGTGCCAGCAGCTGGACGACGGGGACAGTCACCTACGAGCAGTACTTC. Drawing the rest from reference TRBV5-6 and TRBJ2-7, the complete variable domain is DAGVTQSPTHLIKTRGQQVTLRCSPKSGHDTVSWYQQALGQGPQFIFQYYEEEERQRGNFPDRFSGHQFPNYSSELNVNALLLGDSALYLCASSWTTGTVTYEQYFGPGTRLTVT.